The 12 T cell receptor beta chains listed next were all sequenced from one sample in a study of neurological immune-mediated disorders. TCRdb redid the calling of the 5' RACE reads with MiXCR, one entry per CDR3 protein. The sample carries 65,000 to 80,000 distinct CDR3 sequences, about 15% recorded once. Sequences were obtained from PBMCs. The receptors originated from a woman aged 40 to 49 in good health.

This clonotype was recorded at least ten times. CDR3 amino acids: CASSQARGTEQFF. CDR3 in DNA: TGCGCCAGCAGCCAAGCAAGGGGTACTGAGCAGTTCTTC. The chain couples TRBV4-3 to TRBJ2-1; D might be TRBD1 (5 bases). The CDR3 consists of 13 residues. With 1 base removed from V and 9 bases from J, the gap between germline ends came to 10 bases. Germline V lookup: CDR1 LGHNA, CDR2 YSLEER.

As regards this clonotype: A much larger clone lies a single base off, so this may be a read error. The chain uses TRBV15 and TRBJ2-5; the match to TRBD2 covers 8 bases. Germline assignment: CDR1 LNHNV and CDR2 YYDKDF (reference sequence). With 0 bases clipped from V and 6 bases from J, the junction kept 12 bases outside the gene matches. The CDR3 runs to 17 residues. In DNA form, the CDR3 reads TGTGCCACCAGCAGAGATCATGGTAGCGGGGCCCTGAAGACCCAGTACTTC. Encoded protein: CATSRDHGSGALKTQYF.

Notes on this clonotype: A junction end diverges from the germline sequence, so it may reflect a read error. DNA of the CDR3: TGTGCCAGCAGCTACAATGGGCCTACAAATTCACCCATCTACTTT. It translates to CASSYNGPTNSPIYF. The gene calls are TRBV7-8 and TRBJ1-6; D is uncertain. The CDR3 has 15 amino acids. CDR1 SGHVS and CDR2 FQNEAQ come from the germline V gene.

In this sample, this clonotype turned up many times. V and J are TRBV5-1 and TRBJ2-3; D possibly matches TRBD1 or TRBD2 (5 bases each). The CDR3 loop spans 16 amino acids. CDR1 and CDR2 (germline): SGHRS, YFSETQ. Trimming cost V 4 bases and J 0 bases, with 15 bases left between them. This chain's CDR3 is CASSPGWDGSTDTQYF. The DNA of the CDR3 is TGCGCCAGCAGCCCCGGGTGGGACGGAAGCACAGATACGCAGTATTTT.

This clonotype came up many times. This chain joins TRBV2 and TRBJ2-2; TRBD1 or TRBD2 may be the D gene (5 bases each). This CDR3 contains 15 residues. V was shortened by 6 bases and J by 0 bases, with 11 bases between the two germline ends. Looked up from germline, CDR1 is SNHLY and CDR2 is FYNNEI. CDR3: CASSRDVANTGELFF. DNA for the CDR3: TGTGCCAGCAGCCGGGACGTTGCGAACACCGGGGAGCTGTTTTTT.

This clonotype was detected only a few times. The rearrangement joins TRBV5-1 to TRBJ2-3, with 8 bases lining up with TRBD1. Germline trimming cut 1 base from V and 3 bases from J; bases unmatched to any gene: 4. The CDR3 consists of 15 residues. Germline V gives CDR1 SGHRS, CDR2 YFSETQ. The CDR3 sequence is CASSLQGAGTDTQYF. The DNA of the CDR3 is TGCGCCAGCAGCTTGCAGGGGGCTGGGACAGATACGCAGTATTTT.

In its sample, this clonotype was seen a few times. V usage is TRBV5-1 and J usage is TRBJ1-4; possible D gene TRBD1, 5 bases. Germline V gene sequence: CDR1 SGHRS, CDR2 YFSETQ. V lost 0 bases, J lost 2 bases, and 8 bases lay in between. The CDR3 contains 15 residues. CDR3 sequence: CASSLEAGTNEKLFF. The DNA for the CDR3 is TGCGCCAGCAGCTTGGAGGCAGGGACTAATGAAAAACTGTTTTTT.

About this clonotype: A much bigger clone sits one base away, suggesting this may be a read error. This sequence joins TRBV20-1 and TRBJ2-1; 8 positions match TRBD2. The CDR3 totals 14 residues. Losses at the gene ends were 5 bases for V and 7 bases for J; bases not matched to a gene: 10. Germline assignment: CDR1 DFQATT and CDR2 SNEGSKA (reference sequence). Here the CDR3 reads CSAYLSGGRNEQFF. CDR3 bases: TGCAGTGCTTACCTATCGGGGGGGCGAAATGAGCAGTTCTTC.

In its sample, this clonotype was seen many times. The chain joins TRBV4-2 to TRBJ2-5; TRBD1 aligns across 7 bases. CDR3 size: 14 residues. From germline, CDR1 is LGHNA and CDR2 YNFKEQ. The ends lost 4 bases at V and 2 bases at J; junction bases unmatched: 4. DNA for the CDR3: TGTGCCAGCAGCCTCGGGACAGCTCAAGAGACCCAGTACTTC. Protein product: CASSLGTAQETQYF.

Note on this clonotype: A much larger clonotype is one base distant, so this may be a read error. The J gene is TRBJ2-1, the V gene TRBV29-1; no clear D. This CDR3 spans 12 amino acids. V lost 5 bases, J lost 4 bases, and 9 bases lay in between. Germline CDR1 and CDR2: SQVTM and ANQGSEA. CDR3 coding DNA: TGCAGCGTTCCTATGGTGTACAATGAGCAGTTCTTC. Translation gives CSVPMVYNEQFF.

This clonotype was recorded at least ten times. This chain uses TRBV5-1 with TRBJ1-6, with no clear D. The germline gives CDR1 SGHRS, CDR2 YFSETQ. The CDR3 consists of 14 residues. Trimming pared 1 base from V and 8 bases from J, leaving 10 bases between. In DNA, the CDR3 is TGCGCCAGCAGCTTGTTCTGGGTTGATTCACCCCTCCACTTT. The encoded protein is CASSLFWVDSPLHF.

This clonotype was recorded once. J is TRBJ1-1 and V is TRBV7-9; possibly TRBD1 for D (5 bases). Per germline, CDR1 SEHNR and CDR2 FQNEAQ (reference sequence). CDR3 length: 14 residues. With 0 bases removed from V and 7 bases from J, the gap between germline ends came to 12 bases. The CDR3 is CASSLAIDSREAFF. The CDR3 DNA sequence: TGTGCCAGCAGCTTAGCAATCGACAGCCGTGAAGCTTTCTTT.